These 14 T cell receptor beta chains share one sample of origin, sequenced in a study of blood T cell repertoires in COVID-19. Only in-frame clones appear in the TCRdb table, and some are missing; sequencing was by immunoSEQ multiplex PCR. Of 50,000 to 80,000 clones listed, over 75% are singletons. Source material: peripheral blood. The receptor set was obtained from a woman aged 55-69 years with COVID-19, enrolled during active disease.

There are a few counts of this clone. The rearrangement joins TRBV3-1 (or the pseudogene TRBV3-2) to TRBJ2-7, with D unresolved. The CDR3 consists of 16 residues. The V end lost 3 bases, the J end lost 7 bases, and 22 bases lay between the germline ends. Germline V gives CDR1 LGHDT, CDR2 YNNKEL (reference sequence). The CDR3 coding sequence is TGTGCCAGCAGCCATCTATATCTAGATTCGTCGGGTGAGCAGTACTTC. This codes for CASSHLYLDSSGEQYF.

The V gene is TRBV4-1, the J gene TRBJ1-3; D unresolved. CDR1 is MGHRA, CDR2 YSYEKL, per germline. Trimming took off 4 bases at V and 2 bases at J, with 18 bases between the two ends. This CDR3 region has 17 residues. In DNA form, the CDR3 reads TGCGCCAGCAGCCGGGAGGATCCAGGAGTTGCTGGAAACACCATATATTTT. Protein sequence: CASSREDPGVAGNTIYF.

This clone was detected once. An end of the junction does not agree with germline; a read error may underlie this. The chain links TRBV2 to TRBJ1-1, with 7 bases that match TRBD1. CDR1 SNHLY and CDR2 FYNNEI come from the germline V gene. This CDR3 comprises 12 residues. This CDR3 is CCRGVGDTEAFF. CDR3 in DNA: TGCTGCAGGGGGGTAGGTGACACTGAAGCTTTCTTT.

V is TRBV18 and J is TRBJ2-1; D not certain. The CDR3 is 17 residues long. V was trimmed by 2 bases and J by 6 bases, leaving 20 bases between them. Germline V gene lookup returns CDR1 KGHSH and CDR2 LQKENI. The CDR3 DNA sequence: TGTGCCAGCTCACCAAGAAATTCGCAAGGCGGCACCAATGAGCAGTTCTTC. Translated, it gives CASSPRNSQGGTNEQFF.

The chain uses TRBV30 and TRBJ2-5, with 8 bases matching TRBD2. Germline loops: CDR1 GTSNPN, CDR2 SVGIG (reference sequence). Germline trimming cut 0 bases from V and 3 bases from J; bases unmatched to any gene: 9. CDR3 length equals 16 residues. As DNA, the CDR3 is TGTGCCTGGAGTGTACCCCCAGCGGGAGTTAAAGAGACCCAGTACTTC. Its protein is CAWSVPPAGVKETQYF.

The gene calls are TRBV12-3 or TRBV12-4 and TRBJ1-4; maybe TRBD1 (6 bases). Trimming pared 6 bases from V and 13 bases from J, leaving 15 bases between. There are 12 residues in the CDR3. The CDR3 DNA sequence: TGTGCCAGCAGGCTTGCGGACAGACCACTGTTTTTT. It encodes CASRLADRPLFF.

The chain carries TRBV10-3 and TRBJ1-5, with TRBD1 identical over 7 bases. There are 15 residues in the CDR3. The trim removed 7 bases at V and 0 bases at J, leaving 6 bases unmatched. Germline CDR1 and CDR2: ENHRY and SYGVKD. CDR3 coding DNA: TGTGCCATCAAACGGGACAGAGATAGCAATCAGCCCCAGCATTTT. This gives the protein CAIKRDRDSNQPQHF.

The chain carries TRBV6-2 or TRBV6-3 and TRBJ2-3, with TRBD1 matching 9 bases. CDR1 is MNHEY, CDR2 SVGEGT, per germline. This CDR3 contains 14 residues. V gave up 5 bases and J gave up 6 bases; unmatched junction bases: 6. The CDR3 loop reads CASSDRGGRDTQYF. The CDR3 DNA follows: TGTGCCAGCAGTGACAGGGGGGGCCGCGATACGCAGTATTTT.

This chain uses TRBV30 with TRBJ2-1; TRBD2 matches 8 bases. Per germline, CDR1 GTSNPN and CDR2 SVGIG (reference sequence). Losses at the gene ends were 0 bases for V and 3 bases for J; bases not matched to a gene: 1. The CDR3 contains 14 residues. The CDR3 reads CAWSVAGGYNEQFF. The CDR3 DNA reads TGTGCCTGGAGTGTCGCGGGAGGCTACAATGAGCAGTTCTTC.

The gene calls are TRBV10-3 and TRBJ1-2; D is unresolved. The length of the CDR3 is 15 residues. V lost 0 bases to trimming and J lost 8 bases, with 16 bases between them. Germline V gene sequence: CDR1 ENHRY, CDR2 SYGVKD. CDR3 region: CAISESVPDPWGYTF. The CDR3 DNA follows: TGTGCCATCAGTGAGTCGGTCCCAGATCCTTGGGGCTACACCTTC.

The rearrangement links TRBV19 to TRBJ1-3; no clear D. This CDR3 contains 15 residues. Trimming removed 7 bases from V and 4 bases from J, with 17 bases in between. From germline, CDR1 is LNHDA and CDR2 SQIVND (reference sequence). The CDR3 here is CASINPGGSGNTIYF. The CDR3 DNA is TGTGCCAGTATAAATCCCGGAGGCTCGGGAAACACCATATATTTT.

The rearrangement links TRBV5-4 to TRBJ1-3; D remains unclear. V shed 0 bases and J shed 0 bases, with 10 bases lying between them. Looked up from germline, CDR1 is SGHNT and CDR2 is YYREEE (reference sequence). The CDR3 has 16 residues. The DNA of the CDR3 is TGTGCCAGCAGCTTGGATGTCGGTAACTCTGGAAACACCATATATTTT. Its protein product is CASSLDVGNSGNTIYF.

This chain connects TRBV6-2 or TRBV6-3 to TRBJ1-1; TRBD1 matches 8 bases. The CDR3 runs to 14 residues. The V gene's germline CDR1 is MNHEY and CDR2 SVGEGT. Trimming at V came to 2 bases and at J to 6 bases, leaving 5 bases not matched to a gene. The CDR3 sequence is CASSYVTGVAEAFF. CDR3 coding DNA: TGTGCCAGCAGTTACGTGACAGGGGTCGCTGAAGCTTTCTTT.

The chain employs TRBV6-1 and TRBJ2-3; weak D call: TRBD1 (7 bases). The V end was cut by 4 bases, the J end by 1 base, with 15 bases between. CDR1 and CDR2 from the germline V gene are MNHNS and SASEGT. The CDR3 is 16 residues long. The CDR3: CASSVYRGGGTDTQYF. In DNA form, the CDR3 reads TGTGCCAGCAGTGTTTACAGGGGAGGTGGCACAGATACGCAGTATTTT.